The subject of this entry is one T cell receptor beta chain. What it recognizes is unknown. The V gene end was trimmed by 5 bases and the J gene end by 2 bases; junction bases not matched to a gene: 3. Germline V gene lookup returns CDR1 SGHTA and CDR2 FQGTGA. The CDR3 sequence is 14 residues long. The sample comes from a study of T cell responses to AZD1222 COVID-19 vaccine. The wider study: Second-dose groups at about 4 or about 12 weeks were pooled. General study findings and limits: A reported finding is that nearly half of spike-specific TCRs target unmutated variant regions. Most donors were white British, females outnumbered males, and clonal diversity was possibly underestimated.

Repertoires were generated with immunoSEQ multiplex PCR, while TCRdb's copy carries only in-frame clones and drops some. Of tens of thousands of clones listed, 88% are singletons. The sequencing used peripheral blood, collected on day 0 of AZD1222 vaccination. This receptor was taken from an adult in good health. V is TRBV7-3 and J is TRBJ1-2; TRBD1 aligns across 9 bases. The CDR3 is CASSRGQGNYGYTF. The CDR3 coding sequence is TGTGCCAGCAGCAGGGGACAGGGAAACTATGGCTACACCTTC.